A selection of T cell receptor beta chains follows, all from one sample in a study of T cells after yellow fever vaccination. One entry per CDR3 protein, called by TCRdb with MiXCR from the 5' RACE reads. The profile shows 250,000 to 400,000 distinct CDR3 sequences, 3.5% to 4.5% of them singletons. The source material was PBMCs, sampled 15 days after the yellow fever booster vaccination. These TCRs come from a man younger than 35 who received the YFV17D yellow fever vaccine. The CDR3 runs from the conserved cysteine through the conserved F or W. D genes are given only for firm matches. Some rows mark clone size as missing; the rest say once, few, many or name a class of expanded clone.

D | length | J | size | V | CDR3 | DNA
NA | 15 | TRBJ2-1 | many | TRBV3-1 | CASSQDGVSYNEQFF | TGTGCCAGCAGCCAAGATGGAGTCTCCTACAATGAGCAGTTCTTC
TRBD1 | 19 | TRBJ2-2 | few | TRBV5-4 | CASSGLGQDPLLGTGELFF | TGTGCCAGCAGCGGGTTAGGACAGGACCCTCTTTTAGGGACCGGGGAGCTGTTTTTT
NA | 11 | TRBJ2-3 | NA | TRBV20-1 | CSARQTDTQYF | TGCAGTGCTAGACAGACAGATACGCAGTATTTT
TRBD1 | 14 | TRBJ1-1 | many | TRBV2 | CASSNRGQVTEAFF | TGTGCCAGCAGTAACAGGGGGCAAGTCACTGAAGCTTTCTTT
NA | 13 | TRBJ1-5 | NA | TRBV20-1 | CSARSIQGQPQHF | TGCAGTGCTAGATCGATCCAGGGGCAGCCCCAGCATTTT
TRBD2 | 16 | TRBJ2-5 | NA | TRBV7-2 | CASRRTSGGAVETQYF | TGTGCCAGCAGAAGGACTAGCGGGGGGGCCGTAGAGACCCAGTACTTC
TRBD2 | 13 | TRBJ2-7 | many | TRBV5-5 | CASSAGTTYEQYF | TGTGCCAGCAGTGCCGGGACTACCTACGAGCAGTACTTC
TRBD1 | 16 | TRBJ2-3 | NA | TRBV7-6 | CASSTRQGFPTDTQYF | TGTGCCAGCAGCACCAGACAGGGATTCCCCACAGATACGCAGTATTTT
NA | 12 | TRBJ1-4 | NA | TRBV4-2 | CASSQDTVSLFF | TGTGCCAGCAGCCAAGATACGGTATCACTGTTTTTT
NA | 11 | TRBJ2-3 | many | TRBV7-9 | CASSFTDTQYF | TGTGCCAGCAGCTTTACAGATACGCAGTATTTT
NA | 17 | TRBJ2-3 | NA | TRBV5-1 | CASSWGLGRGKPDTQYF | TGCGCCAGCAGCTGGGGGCTAGGTCGGGGAAAACCAGATACGCAGTATTTT
TRBD2 | 14 | TRBJ2-3 | NA | TRBV11-3 | CASSLTAGTDTQYF | TGTGCCAGCAGCTTAACAGCGGGGACGGATACGCAGTATTTT
NA | 13 | TRBJ1-2 | few | TRBV9 | CASSRSNQKGYTF | TGTGCCAGCAGCAGATCCAACCAAAAGGGCTACACCTTC
NA | 13 | TRBJ1-4 | NA | TRBV18 | CASSSGINEKLFF | TGTGCCAGCTCTTCAGGGATTAATGAAAAACTGTTTTTT
NA | 14 | TRBJ1-2 | few | TRBV6-2/TRBV6-3 | CASSYGNNDYGYTF | TGTGCCAGCAGTTATGGGAACAACGACTATGGCTACACCTTC
NA | 13 | TRBJ1-6 | many | TRBV20-1 | CSARDDPNSPLHF | TGCAGTGCAAGGGACGACCCTAATTCACCCCTCCACTTT
NA | 14 | TRBJ1-6 | NA | TRBV12-3/TRBV12-4 | CASTIGAANSPLHF | TGTGCCAGCACCATAGGGGCAGCTAATTCACCCCTCCACTTT
TRBD2 | 15 | TRBJ2-1 | few | TRBV20-1 | CSARDSGTNDNEQFF | TGCAGTGCTAGGGACTCCGGGACTAATGACAATGAGCAGTTCTTC
NA | 12 | TRBJ1-1 | few | TRBV5-4 | CASSFLFAEAFF | TGTGCCAGCAGCTTTCTCTTCGCTGAAGCTTTCTTT
NA | 14 | TRBJ1-2 | few | TRBV11-2 | CASSLSRQVHGYTF | TGTGCCAGCAGCTTGAGTAGACAGGTGCATGGCTACACCTTC
NA | 15 | TRBJ1-6 | many | TRBV28 | CASRQAVSYNSPLHF | TGTGCCAGCAGACAAGCGGTCTCCTATAATTCACCCCTCCACTTT
NA | 13 | TRBJ1-1 | many | TRBV4-1 | CASSRGDIPEAFF | TGCGCCAGCAGCCGGGGGGACATTCCTGAAGCTTTCTTT
TRBD1 | 16 | TRBJ2-6 | few | TRBV4-3 | CASSHNLDRGRNVLTF | TGCGCCAGCAGCCACAATCTAGACAGGGGTCGGAACGTCCTGACTTTC
NA | 15 | TRBJ1-2 | many | TRBV7-2 | CASSLKRGINYGYTF | TGTGCCAGCAGCTTAAAGCGGGGGATTAACTATGGCTACACCTTC
NA | 16 | TRBJ2-3 | many | TRBV7-2 | CASSLGGIGGIDTQYF | TGTGCCAGCAGCTTAGGGGGTATAGGGGGGATAGATACGCAGTATTTT
NA | 14 | TRBJ2-5 | few | TRBV11-2 | CASSFMGLVETQYF | TGTGCCAGCAGCTTCATGGGGTTGGTAGAGACCCAGTACTTC
NA | 14 | TRBJ2-1 | NA | TRBV13 | CASSPTRTVNEQFF | TGTGCCAGCAGCCCCACCCGGACCGTCAATGAGCAGTTCTTC
TRBD1 | 15 | TRBJ1-2 | few | TRBV24-1 | CATSDGRTGRNGYTF | TGTGCCACCAGTGATGGCAGGACAGGGAGGAATGGCTACACCTTC
TRBD1 | 14 | TRBJ1-6 | few | TRBV2 | CASRPPGQNSPLHF | TGTGCCAGCAGACCCCCGGGACAGAATTCACCCCTCCACTTT
TRBD1 | 14 | TRBJ2-7 | NA | TRBV7-2 | CASNYRGRGYEQYF | TGTGCCAGCAACTACAGGGGGCGCGGGTACGAGCAGTACTTC
NA | 11 | TRBJ1-2 | few | TRBV28 | CASSVPAGYTF | TGTGCCAGCAGTGTCCCGGCGGGCTACACCTTC
NA | 12 | TRBJ2-7 | many | TRBV20-1 | CSASKEAYEQYF | TGCAGTGCTAGCAAGGAGGCCTACGAGCAGTACTTC
NA | 15 | TRBJ1-6 | many | TRBV5-6 | CASSQRGRGATPLHF | TGTGCCAGCAGCCAGCGTGGCAGGGGTGCGACGCCCCTCCACTTT
NA | 16 | TRBJ2-1 | many | TRBV7-2 | CASSLLVGLQNNEQFF | TGTGCCAGCAGCCTCCTGGTGGGACTCCAGAACAATGAGCAGTTCTTC
TRBD1 | 19 | TRBJ2-1 | NA | TRBV5-1 | CASSLVAQYFGTGDNEQFF | TGCGCCAGCAGCTTGGTTGCCCAATACTTCGGGACAGGTGACAATGAGCAGTTCTTC
NA | 13 | TRBJ2-5 | many | TRBV7-2 | CASTSRGRETQYF | TGTGCCAGCACATCGCGGGGCCGGGAGACCCAGTACTTC
NA | 13 | TRBJ2-2 | many | TRBV5-4 | CASSTNRVGELFF | TGTGCCAGCAGCACGAACAGGGTCGGGGAGCTGTTTTTT
NA | 12 | TRBJ2-5 | few | TRBV2 | CASSGSQETQYF | TGTGCCAGCAGTGGGTCCCAAGAGACCCAGTACTTC
TRBD2 | 15 | TRBJ2-3 | many | TRBV20-1 | CSAPMLAVSTDTQYF | TGCAGTGCTCCCATGCTAGCGGTGAGCACAGATACGCAGTATTTT
NA | 17 | TRBJ2-3 | NA | TRBV29-1 | CSVYPSVLGLHTDTQYF | TGCAGCGTTTACCCCTCGGTGCTGGGACTCCACACAGATACGCAGTATTTT
NA | 13 | TRBJ1-4 | few | TRBV12-3/TRBV12-4 | CASSRNQGEKLFF | TGTGCCAGCAGCCGAAATCAGGGAGAAAAACTGTTTTTT
TRBD2 | 16 | TRBJ2-2 | NA | TRBV19 | CASLGLAGDPTGELFF | TGTGCCAGCCTGGGACTAGCGGGGGACCCCACCGGGGAGCTGTTTTTT
NA | 14 | TRBJ2-5 | few | TRBV5-1 | CASSTSRGQETQYF | TGCGCCAGCAGCACCTCACGGGGGCAAGAGACCCAGTACTTC
NA | 15 | TRBJ2-6 | NA | TRBV5-1 | CASSPKPDGANVLTF | TGCGCCAGCAGCCCTAAACCCGATGGGGCCAACGTCCTGACTTTC
NA | 15 | TRBJ1-6 | NA | TRBV20-1 | CSARGLGQFNSPLHF | TGCAGTGCTAGAGGGCTCGGGCAGTTTAATTCACCCCTCCACTTT
NA | 12 | TRBJ1-2 | few | TRBV20-1 | CSAPWIPYGYTF | TGCAGTGCGCCGTGGATCCCCTATGGCTACACCTTC
NA | 16 | TRBJ2-5 | few | TRBV5-6 | CASRSVYIAATETQYF | TGTGCCAGCAGGTCTGTGTATATAGCGGCCACAGAGACCCAGTACTTC
TRBD2 | 15 | TRBJ2-5 | NA | TRBV30 | CAWRGGGGAVETQYF | TGTGCCTGGAGAGGGGGCGGGGGGGCCGTAGAGACCCAGTACTTC
NA | 15 | TRBJ1-4 | NA | TRBV5-1 | CASSLVWDGAEKLFF | TGCGCCAGCAGCTTGGTATGGGACGGAGCCGAAAAACTGTTTTTT
TRBD2 | 16 | TRBJ2-1 | few | TRBV5-1 | CASSSGTSGAYNEQFF | TGCGCCAGCAGCTCTGGGACTAGCGGGGCTTACAATGAGCAGTTCTTC
NA | 16 | TRBJ1-3 | NA | TRBV14 | CASSQAGTISGNTIYF | TGTGCCAGCAGCCAAGCGGGGACGATCTCTGGAAACACCATATATTTT
TRBD2 | 15 | TRBJ2-3 | NA | TRBV2 | CASRKLAGGTDTQYF | TGTGCCAGCAGAAAACTAGCGGGGGGCACAGATACGCAGTATTTT